These 9 T cell receptor beta chains share one sample of origin, sequenced in a study of monozygotic twins with inflammatory bowel disease. TCRdb reworked the 5' RACE reads into one entry per CDR3 protein, no DNA. The sample is made up of about 380,000 distinct CDR3 sequences, and the top ten hold approximately 2.8% of it. Sequencing used blood. These receptors were collected from a human donor with ulcerative colitis or Crohn's disease, or a healthy co-twin of an affected twin (not recorded which).

The chain couples TRBV20-1 to TRBJ1-5; TCRdb outputs TRBD1, but without DNA this stays unchecked. In germline, CDR1 is DFQATT, CDR2 SNEGSKA (reference sequence). The CDR3 runs to 14 residues. CDR3 in amino acids: CSASPGEVNQPQHF.

The chain joins TRBV29-1 to TRBJ2-5; TCRdb outputs TRBD1, but without DNA this stays unchecked. Germline assignment: CDR1 SQVTM and CDR2 ANQGSEA. The CDR3 consists of 18 residues. CDR3 in amino acids: CSVRPGGGQGIFGETQYF.

The chain has TRBV10-3 and TRBJ2-7; TCRdb gives TRBD1 as the D gene, but with no DNA this cannot be confirmed. Per germline, CDR1 ENHRY and CDR2 SYGVKD. CDR3 length: 14 residues. This CDR3 reads CAISEGTASYEQYF.

The V gene is TRBV7-2, the J gene TRBJ2-1; checking the TCRdb D call of TRBD1 is not possible without DNA. The CDR3 is 18 amino acids. Germline CDR1 is SGHTA and CDR2 is FQGNSA. CDR3 region: CASSLAPQGARTYNEQFF.

The chain couples TRBV7-7 to TRBJ2-1; without DNA, the TCRdb call of TRBD2 cannot be checked. The CDR3 is 17 residues long. Germline lookup yields CDR1 SSHAT and CDR2 FNYEAQ (reference sequence). This chain's CDR3 is CASSLAPLAGGNNEQFF.

The V and J genes are TRBV6-1 and TRBJ1-3; TCRdb indicates TRBD1, and absent DNA this call remains unverified. Germline CDR1 and CDR2: MNHNS and SASEGT. This CDR3 is 14 amino acids long. CDR3 sequence: CASTRGTAGNTIYF.

The J gene is TRBJ2-5, the V gene TRBV3-1; no DNA is available, so the TRBD2 call from TCRdb remains unchecked. Per the germline V gene, CDR1 is LGHDT and CDR2 is YNNKEL (reference sequence). The CDR3 is 14 amino acids. CDR3 protein: CASSRLADQETQYF.

This chain joins TRBV5-1 and TRBJ2-3; TCRdb's assignment of TRBD2 cannot be checked, as there is no DNA. This CDR3 comprises 18 residues. Germline V gives CDR1 SGHRS, CDR2 YFSETQ. The CDR3 spells CASSLTLFGTSGTDTQYF.

The gene calls are TRBV7-3 and TRBJ1-1. Germline loops: CDR1 SGHTA, CDR2 FQGTGA. The CDR3 extends over 12 amino acids. The CDR3 is CASSLFLRKAFF. The full variable domain, its missing parts supplied by reference TRBV7-3 and TRBJ1-1, is GAGVSQTPSNKVTEKGKYVELRCDPISGHTALYWYRQSLGQGPEFLIYFQGTGAADDSGLPNDRFFAVRPEGSVSTLKIQRTERGDSAVYLCASSLFLRKAFFGQGTRLTVV.